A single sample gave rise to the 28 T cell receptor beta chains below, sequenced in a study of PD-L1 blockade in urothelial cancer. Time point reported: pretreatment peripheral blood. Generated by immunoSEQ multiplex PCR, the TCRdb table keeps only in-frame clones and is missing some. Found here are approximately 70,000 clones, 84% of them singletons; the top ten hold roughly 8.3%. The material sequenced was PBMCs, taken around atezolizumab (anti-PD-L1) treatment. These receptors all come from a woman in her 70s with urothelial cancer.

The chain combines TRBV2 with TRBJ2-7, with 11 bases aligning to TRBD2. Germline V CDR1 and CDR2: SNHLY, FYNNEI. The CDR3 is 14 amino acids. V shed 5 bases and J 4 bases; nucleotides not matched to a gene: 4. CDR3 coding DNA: TGTGCCAGCAGTCTAGCGGGGGGTTCGTACGAGCAGTACTTC. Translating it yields CASSLAGGSYEQYF.

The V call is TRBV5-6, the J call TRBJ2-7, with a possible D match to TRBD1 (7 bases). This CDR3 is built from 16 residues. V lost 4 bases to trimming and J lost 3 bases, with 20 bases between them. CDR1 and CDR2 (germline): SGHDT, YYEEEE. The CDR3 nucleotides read TGTGCCAGCAGCCTCCGTCGGTACAGGGGAGGCTACGAGCAGTACTTC. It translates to CASSLRRYRGGYEQYF.

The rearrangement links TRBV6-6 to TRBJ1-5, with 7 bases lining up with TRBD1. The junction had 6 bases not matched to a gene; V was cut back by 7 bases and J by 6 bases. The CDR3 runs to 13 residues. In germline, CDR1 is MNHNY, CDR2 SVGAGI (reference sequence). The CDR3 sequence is CASTEGAIQPQHF. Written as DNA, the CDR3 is TGTGCCAGCACCGAGGGGGCTATTCAGCCCCAGCATTTT.

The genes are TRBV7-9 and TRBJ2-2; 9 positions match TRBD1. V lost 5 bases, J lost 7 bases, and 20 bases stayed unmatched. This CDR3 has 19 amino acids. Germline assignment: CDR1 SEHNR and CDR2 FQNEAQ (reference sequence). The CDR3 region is CASSPETPDRGLGVGELFF. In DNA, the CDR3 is TGTGCCAGCAGCCCGGAGACCCCTGACAGGGGGTTAGGCGTCGGGGAGCTGTTTTTT.

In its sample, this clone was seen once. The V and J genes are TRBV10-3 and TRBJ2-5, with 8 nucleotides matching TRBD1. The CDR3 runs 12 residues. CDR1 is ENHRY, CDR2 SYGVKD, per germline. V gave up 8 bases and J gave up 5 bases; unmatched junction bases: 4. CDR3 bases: TGTGCCATCCAGGGGGCGGGGGAGACCCAGTACTTC. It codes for CAIQGAGETQYF.

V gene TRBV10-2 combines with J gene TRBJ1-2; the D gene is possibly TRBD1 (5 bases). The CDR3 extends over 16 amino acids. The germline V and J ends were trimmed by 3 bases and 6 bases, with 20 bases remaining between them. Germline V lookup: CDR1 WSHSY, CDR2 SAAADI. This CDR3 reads CASSDVVGAGGDGYTF. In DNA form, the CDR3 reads TGCGCCAGCAGTGATGTTGTAGGGGCTGGTGGCGATGGCTACACCTTC.

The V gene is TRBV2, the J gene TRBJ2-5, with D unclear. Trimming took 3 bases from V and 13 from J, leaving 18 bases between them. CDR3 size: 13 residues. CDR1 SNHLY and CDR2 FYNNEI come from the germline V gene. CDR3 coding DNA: TGTGCCAGCAGTGAGAGGCAGCCTTCCATCCCGTACTTC. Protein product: CASSERQPSIPYF.

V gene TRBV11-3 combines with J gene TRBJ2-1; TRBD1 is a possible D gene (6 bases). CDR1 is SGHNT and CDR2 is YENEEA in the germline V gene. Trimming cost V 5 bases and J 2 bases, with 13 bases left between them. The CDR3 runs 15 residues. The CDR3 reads CASSQRGTAYNEQFF. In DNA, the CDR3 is TGTGCCAGCAGCCAAAGGGGGACGGCCTACAATGAGCAGTTCTTC.

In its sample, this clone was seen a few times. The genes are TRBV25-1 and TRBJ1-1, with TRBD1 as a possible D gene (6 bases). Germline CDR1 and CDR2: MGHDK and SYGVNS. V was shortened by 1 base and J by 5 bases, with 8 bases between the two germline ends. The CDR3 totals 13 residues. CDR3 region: CASSEWGQTEAFF. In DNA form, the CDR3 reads TGTGCCAGCAGTGAATGGGGGCAAACTGAAGCTTTCTTT.

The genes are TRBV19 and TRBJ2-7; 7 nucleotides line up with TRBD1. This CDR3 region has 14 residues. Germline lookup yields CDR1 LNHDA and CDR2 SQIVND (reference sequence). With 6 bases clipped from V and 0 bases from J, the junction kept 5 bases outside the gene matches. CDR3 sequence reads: CASRPWTGSYEQYF. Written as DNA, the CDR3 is TGTGCCAGTAGGCCGTGGACAGGCTCCTACGAGCAGTACTTC.

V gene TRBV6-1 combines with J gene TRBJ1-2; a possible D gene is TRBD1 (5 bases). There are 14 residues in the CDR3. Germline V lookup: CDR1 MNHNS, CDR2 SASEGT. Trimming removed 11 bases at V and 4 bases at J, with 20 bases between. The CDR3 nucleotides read TGTGCCGCGAAAGTCAACGGGGGTGGCTATGGCTACACCTTC. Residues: CAAKVNGGGYGYTF.

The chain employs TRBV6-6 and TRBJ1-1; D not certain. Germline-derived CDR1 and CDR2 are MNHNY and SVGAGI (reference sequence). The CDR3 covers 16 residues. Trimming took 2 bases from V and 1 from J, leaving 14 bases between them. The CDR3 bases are TGTGCCAGCAGTTACGCGAGGGAGGGCGGGAACACTGAAGCTTTCTTT. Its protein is CASSYAREGGNTEAFF.

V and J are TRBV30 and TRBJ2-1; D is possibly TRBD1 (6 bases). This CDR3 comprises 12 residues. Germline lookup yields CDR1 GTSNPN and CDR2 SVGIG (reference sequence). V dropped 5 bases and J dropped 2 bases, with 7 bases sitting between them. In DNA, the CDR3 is TGTGCCTGGGGGGACACCTACAATGAGCAGTTCTTC. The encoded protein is CAWGDTYNEQFF.

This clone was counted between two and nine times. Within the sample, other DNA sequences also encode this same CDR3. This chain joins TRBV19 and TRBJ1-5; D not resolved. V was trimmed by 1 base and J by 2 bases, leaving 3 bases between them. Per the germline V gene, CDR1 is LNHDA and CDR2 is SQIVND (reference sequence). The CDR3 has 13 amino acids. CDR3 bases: TGTGCCAGTAGTATAGCCGGCAATCAGCCCCAGCATTTT. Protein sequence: CASSIAGNQPQHF.

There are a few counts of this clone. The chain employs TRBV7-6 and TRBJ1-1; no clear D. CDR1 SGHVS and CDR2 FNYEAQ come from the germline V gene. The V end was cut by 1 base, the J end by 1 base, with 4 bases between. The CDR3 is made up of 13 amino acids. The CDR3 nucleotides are TGTGCCAGCAGCTTAGACACGAACACTGAAGCTTTCTTT. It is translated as CASSLDTNTEAFF.

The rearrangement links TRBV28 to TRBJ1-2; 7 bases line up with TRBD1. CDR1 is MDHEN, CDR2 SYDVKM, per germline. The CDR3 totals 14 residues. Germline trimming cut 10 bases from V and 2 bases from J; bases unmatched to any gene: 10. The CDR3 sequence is CAIQGDPSNYGYTF. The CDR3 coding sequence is TGTGCCATCCAGGGGGATCCGAGCAACTATGGCTACACCTTC.

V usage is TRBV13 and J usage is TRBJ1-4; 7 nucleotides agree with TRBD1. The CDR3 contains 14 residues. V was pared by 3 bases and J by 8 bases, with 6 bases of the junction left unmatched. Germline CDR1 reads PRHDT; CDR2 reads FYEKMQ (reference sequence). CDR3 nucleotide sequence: TGTGCCAGCAGCTTCGGACAGGAAGGGGAAAAACTGTTTTTT. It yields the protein CASSFGQEGEKLFF. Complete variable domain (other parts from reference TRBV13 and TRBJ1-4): AAGVIQSPRHLIKEKRETATLKCYPIPRHDTVYWYQQGPGQDPQFLISFYEKMQSDKGSIPDRFSAQQFSDYHSELNMSSLELGDSALYFCASSFGQEGEKLFFGSGTQLSVL.

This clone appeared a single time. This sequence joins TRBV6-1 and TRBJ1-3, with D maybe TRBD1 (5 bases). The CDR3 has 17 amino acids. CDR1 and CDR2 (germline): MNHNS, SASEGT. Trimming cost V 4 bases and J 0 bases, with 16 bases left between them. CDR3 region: CASSVGHHLSSGNTIYF. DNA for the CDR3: TGTGCCAGCAGTGTCGGACACCACTTGAGCTCTGGAAACACCATATATTTT.

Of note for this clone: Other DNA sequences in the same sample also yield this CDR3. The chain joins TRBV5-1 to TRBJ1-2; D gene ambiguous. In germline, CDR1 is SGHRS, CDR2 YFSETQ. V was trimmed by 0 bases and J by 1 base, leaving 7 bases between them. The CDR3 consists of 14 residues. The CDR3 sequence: CASSLDSLNYGYTF. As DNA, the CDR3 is TGCGCCAGCAGCTTGGACAGCCTTAACTATGGCTACACCTTC.

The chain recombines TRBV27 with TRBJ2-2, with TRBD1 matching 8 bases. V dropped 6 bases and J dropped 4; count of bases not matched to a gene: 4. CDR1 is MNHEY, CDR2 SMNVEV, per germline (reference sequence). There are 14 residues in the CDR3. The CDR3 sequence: CASRSDRVTGELFF. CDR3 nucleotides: TGTGCCAGCAGGTCGGACAGGGTCACCGGGGAGCTGTTTTTT.

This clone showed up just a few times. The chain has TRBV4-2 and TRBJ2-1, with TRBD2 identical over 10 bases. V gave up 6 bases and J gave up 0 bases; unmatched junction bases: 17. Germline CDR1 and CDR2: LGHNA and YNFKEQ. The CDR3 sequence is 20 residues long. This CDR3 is CASRAQTSGSPLSSYNEQFF. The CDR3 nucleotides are TGTGCCAGCAGGGCTCAGACTAGCGGGTCCCCGCTTAGCTCCTACAATGAGCAGTTCTTC.

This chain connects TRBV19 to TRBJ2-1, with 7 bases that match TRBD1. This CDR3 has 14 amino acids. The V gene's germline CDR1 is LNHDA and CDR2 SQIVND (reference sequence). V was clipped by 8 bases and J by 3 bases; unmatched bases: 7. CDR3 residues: CASADRADYNEQFF. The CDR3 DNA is TGTGCCAGTGCCGACAGGGCGGACTACAATGAGCAGTTCTTC.

The CDR3 region is CASSPGTSAFYEQYF. DNA for the CDR3: TGTGCCAGCAGCCCCGGGACTAGCGCCTTCTACGAGCAGTACTTC. This rearrangement joins TRBV7-3 to TRBJ2-7; 10 bases match TRBD2. Trimming took 5 bases from V and 3 from J; bases not matched to a gene: 7. CDR3 size: 15 residues. In germline, CDR1 is SGHTA, CDR2 FQGTGA.

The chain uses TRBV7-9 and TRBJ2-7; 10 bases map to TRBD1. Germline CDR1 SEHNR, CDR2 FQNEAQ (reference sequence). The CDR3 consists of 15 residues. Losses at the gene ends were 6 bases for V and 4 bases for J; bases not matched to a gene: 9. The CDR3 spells CASRPPDRGFYEQYF. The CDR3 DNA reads TGTGCCAGCAGGCCCCCGGACAGGGGGTTTTACGAGCAGTACTTC.

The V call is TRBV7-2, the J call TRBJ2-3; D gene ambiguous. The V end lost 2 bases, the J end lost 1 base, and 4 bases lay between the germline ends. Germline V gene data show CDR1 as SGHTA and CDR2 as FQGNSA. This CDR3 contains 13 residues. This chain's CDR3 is CASSLQGTDTQYF. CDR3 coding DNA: TGTGCCAGCAGCTTACAGGGCACAGATACGCAGTATTTT. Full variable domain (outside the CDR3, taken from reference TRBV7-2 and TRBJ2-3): GAGVSQSPSNKVTEKGKDVELRCDPISGHTALYWYRQSLGQGLEFLIYFQGNSAPDKSGLPSDRFSAERTGGSVSTLTIQRTQQEDSAVYLCASSLQGTDTQYFGPGTRLTVL.

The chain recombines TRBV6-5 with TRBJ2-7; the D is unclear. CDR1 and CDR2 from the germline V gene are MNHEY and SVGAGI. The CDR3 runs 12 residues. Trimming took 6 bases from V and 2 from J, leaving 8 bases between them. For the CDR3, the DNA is TGTGCCAGCAGCCCCGGAGCCTACGAGCAGTACTTC. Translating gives CASSPGAYEQYF.

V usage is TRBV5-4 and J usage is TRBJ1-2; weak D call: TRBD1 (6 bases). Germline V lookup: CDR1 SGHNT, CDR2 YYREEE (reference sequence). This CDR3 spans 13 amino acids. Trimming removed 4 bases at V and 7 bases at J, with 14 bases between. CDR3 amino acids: CASSHGQLSGYTF. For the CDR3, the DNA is TGTGCCAGCAGCCATGGACAGCTTTCTGGCTACACCTTC.

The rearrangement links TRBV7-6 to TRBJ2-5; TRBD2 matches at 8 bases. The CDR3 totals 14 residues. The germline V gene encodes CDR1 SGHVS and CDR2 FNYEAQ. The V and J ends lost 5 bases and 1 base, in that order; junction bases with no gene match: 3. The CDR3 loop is CASSITSGQETQYF. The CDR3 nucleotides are TGTGCCAGCAGCATAACTAGCGGCCAAGAGACCCAGTACTTC.